Listed below are T cell receptor beta chains from one sample, sequenced in a study of blood T cell repertoires in COVID-19. Data came from immunoSEQ multiplex PCR; TCRdb stores just in-frame clones and leaves some out. The sample carries some 250,000 clones, 80% to 90% recorded once. Sequences were obtained from peripheral blood. These receptors all come from a man between 60 and 70 years old with acute or convalescent COVID-19. Both conserved end residues are part of each CDR3. D genes are given only for firm matches. The size field is filled for only some rows; it gives once, few, many or a size class.

. | TRBJ2-2 | TRBV7-3 | 15 | many | CASSLTTSGNGELFF | TGTGCCAGCAGCTTAACGACCTCAGGGAACGGGGAGCTGTTTTTT
. | TRBJ1-2 | TRBV18 | 12 | . | CASSPSEYGYTF | TGTGCCAGCTCACCAAGTGAGTATGGCTACACCTTC
TRBD2 | TRBJ2-7 | TRBV5-1 | 14 | . | CASSPRGLAYEQYF | TGCGCCAGCAGCCCGAGGGGACTAGCTTACGAGCAGTACTTC
TRBD2 | TRBJ2-7 | TRBV6-2/TRBV6-3 | 14 | . | CASSGLAGFYEQYF | TGTGCCAGCAGTGGACTAGCGGGCTTCTACGAGCAGTACTTC
. | TRBJ2-1 | TRBV5-6 | 15 | . | CASSSAGFPYNEQFF | TGTGCCAGCAGCTCGGCGGGATTCCCCTACAATGAGCAGTTCTTC
. | TRBJ2-5 | TRBV24-1 | 15 | . | CATSATGKYQETQYF | TGTGCCACCAGTGCGACGGGTAAGTACCAAGAGACCCAGTACTTC
TRBD1 | TRBJ2-3 | TRBV27 | 15 | . | CASSLYDRGTDTQYF | TGTGCCAGCAGTTTGTATGACAGGGGCACAGATACGCAGTATTTT
TRBD1 | TRBJ2-7 | TRBV29-1 | 12 | . | CSAGTGPYEQYF | TGCAGCGCCGGGACAGGCCCCTACGAGCAGTACTTC
. | TRBJ1-2 | TRBV3-1/TRBV3-2 | 14 | . | CASSQGETVYGYTF | TGTGCCAGCAGCCAAGGAGAGACAGTCTATGGCTACACCTTC
TRBD1 | TRBJ2-3 | TRBV10-3 | 15 | . | CAIRVTGGLTDTQYF | TGTGCCATCAGAGTGACAGGGGGGTTGACAGATACGCAGTATTTT
. | TRBJ2-5 | TRBV5-6 | 17 | . | CASSLLLTLGLQETQYF | TGTGCCAGCAGCTTGCTATTAACTCTAGGTCTCCAAGAGACCCAGTACTTC
. | TRBJ2-5 | TRBV6-5 | 16 | once | CASSYSNVRAQETQYF | TGTGCCAGCAGTTACTCGAATGTCAGGGCCCAAGAGACCCAGTACTTC
. | TRBJ1-1 | TRBV19 | 13 | . | CASSSGWATEAFF | TGTGCCAGTTCCTCGGGGTGGGCCACTGAAGCTTTCTTT
TRBD1 | TRBJ2-5 | TRBV5-4 | 15 | . | CASSLTTGVWETQYF | TGTGCCAGCAGCTTGACGACAGGGGTATGGGAGACCCAGTACTTC
TRBD1 | TRBJ2-1 | TRBV5-1 | 15 | . | CASSPHLTGGTEQFF | TGCGCCAGCAGCCCCCACTTGACAGGGGGCACTGAGCAGTTCTTC
. | TRBJ1-1 | TRBV5-1 | 16 | . | CASSLGSRGPNTEAFF | TGCGCCAGCAGCTTGGGGTCTCGGGGTCCGAACACTGAAGCTTTCTTT
. | TRBJ2-7 | TRBV27 | 15 | few | CASTPRGAGHYEQYF | TGTGCCAGCACCCCCCGGGGGGCGGGACATTACGAGCAGTACTTC
TRBD1 | TRBJ2-7 | TRBV7-2 | 16 | . | CASSSPGDSLSYEQYF | TGTGCCAGCAGCTCGCCTGGGGACAGCCTATCCTACGAGCAGTACTTC
TRBD2 | TRBJ2-1 | TRBV19 | 15 | . | CASSLSPSGSNEQFF | TGTGCCAGTAGTTTGTCTCCTAGCGGGAGCAATGAGCAGTTCTTC
TRBD2 | TRBJ2-3 | TRBV29-1 | 12 | . | CSVETSSDTQYF | TGCAGCGTTGAGACTAGCTCGGATACGCAGTATTTT
TRBD2 | TRBJ2-1 | TRBV6-6 | 15 | . | CASTESGSSYNEQFF | TGTGCCAGCACTGAGAGCGGGAGCTCCTACAATGAGCAGTTCTTC
TRBD1 | TRBJ1-1 | TRBV19 | 15 | . | CASSIVAGGNTEAFF | TGTGCCAGTAGTATAGTCGCAGGGGGGAACACTGAAGCTTTCTTT
TRBD1 | TRBJ2-7 | TRBV19 | 13 | . | CASKATGRYEQYF | TGTGCCAGTAAGGCGACAGGGCGCTACGAGCAGTACTTC
TRBD1 | TRBJ2-7 | TRBV7-2 | 14 | once | CASSQDRGTYEQYF | TGTGCCAGCAGCCAGGACAGGGGGACCTACGAGCAGTACTTC
. | TRBJ2-6 | TRBV6-5 | 12 | . | CATFSGANVLTF | TGTGCCACTTTCTCTGGGGCCAACGTCCTGACTTTC
. | TRBJ2-3 | TRBV4-1 | 15 | . | CASSQDGGGSDTQYF | TGCGCCAGCAGCCAAGATGGCGGGGGCTCAGATACGCAGTATTTT
TRBD1 | TRBJ2-5 | TRBV14 | 13 | . | CASSQWTGETQYF | TGTGCCAGCAGCCAGTGGACAGGGGAGACCCAGTACTTC
. | TRBJ2-3 | TRBV15 | 15 | . | CATSREAQPGETQYF | TGTGCCACCAGCAGAGAAGCCCAACCGGGGGAAACGCAGTATTTT
. | TRBJ2-3 | TRBV19 | 13 | . | CASTRGNTDTQYF | TGTGCCAGCACTAGGGGGAACACAGATACGCAGTATTTT
. | TRBJ2-2 | TRBV7-2 | 16 | few | CASTPLGTRNTGELFF | TGTGCCAGCACCCCCCTGGGGACACGGAACACCGGGGAGCTGTTTTTT
. | TRBJ2-3 | TRBV13 | 18 | . | CASSTRQDPRPRTDTQYF | TGTGCCAGCAGCACCCGACAGGACCCCAGACCTCGCACAGATACGCAGTATTTT
. | TRBJ1-1 | TRBV6-5 | 13 | . | CASRPPGLTEAFF | TGTGCCAGCAGGCCCCCGGGGTTAACTGAAGCTTTCTTT
. | TRBJ2-1 | TRBV18 | 16 | few | CASSASRTISYNEQFF | TGTGCCAGCTCAGCCTCGAGGACTATCTCCTACAATGAGCAGTTCTTC
TRBD1 | TRBJ2-1 | TRBV30 | 15 | . | CAWRRGTGGALVGFF | TGTGCCTGGAGGCGAGGGACAGGGGGCGCCTTAGTCGGGTTCTTC
. | TRBJ1-3 | TRBV6-5 | 16 | . | CASSYSGGYSGNTIYF | TGTGCCAGCAGTTACTCAGGCGGCTACTCTGGAAACACCATATATTTT
. | TRBJ2-3 | TRBV25-1 | 13 | . | CASSEAGTDTQYF | TGTGCCAGCAGTGAGGCCGGCACAGATACGCAGTATTTT
TRBD2 | TRBJ2-5 | TRBV9 | 17 | . | CASSAGETGRALETQYF | TGTGCCAGCAGCGCCGGGGAAACTGGGAGGGCCCTAGAGACCCAGTACTTC
. | TRBJ1-2 | TRBV18 | 13 | . | CASSPTREVGYTF | TGTGCCAGCTCACCTACACGGGAGGTTGGCTACACCTTC
TRBD1 | TRBJ2-7 | TRBV10-3 | 14 | . | CAISGAGTGYEQYF | TGTGCCATCAGTGGAGCCGGGACAGGTTACGAGCAGTACTTC
. | TRBJ1-5 | TRBV2 | 15 | few | CASSVGRGSNQPQHF | TGTGCCAGCAGTGTCGGCAGAGGTAGCAATCAGCCCCAGCATTTT
TRBD2 | TRBJ2-1 | TRBV27 | 17 | . | CASSYPPAGGPVNEQFF | TGTGCCAGCAGTTACCCCCCAGCGGGAGGGCCGGTCAATGAGCAGTTCTTC
. | TRBJ2-1 | TRBV11-1 | 13 | . | CASSPRGYNEQFF | TGTGCCAGCAGCCCCCGAGGTTACAATGAGCAGTTCTTC
. | TRBJ2-1 | TRBV6-6 | 13 | . | CASSTSSYNEQFF | TGTGCCAGCAGTACTAGCTCCTACAATGAGCAGTTCTTC
. | TRBJ1-4 | TRBV5-6 | 16 | . | CASSTRVRTTNEKLFF | TGTGCCAGCAGCACACGGGTCCGAACAACTAATGAAAAACTGTTTTTT
TRBD2 | TRBJ2-7 | TRBV7-2 | 13 | . | CASSHSGNYEQYF | TGTGCCAGCAGTCATAGCGGGAACTACGAGCAGTACTTC
TRBD2 | TRBJ2-7 | TRBV7-2 | 16 | . | CASSSPRLAGAYEQYF | TGTGCCAGCAGCTCGCCAAGACTAGCGGGGGCCTACGAGCAGTACTTC
. | TRBJ2-6 | TRBV6-4 | 16 | . | CASSDSAESGANVLTF | TGTGCCAGCAGTGACTCGGCGGAGTCTGGGGCCAACGTCCTGACTTTC
. | TRBJ2-3 | TRBV29-1 | 16 | . | CSVEGNSGLGTDTQYF | TGCAGCGTTGAAGGAAATAGCGGATTAGGCACAGATACGCAGTATTTT
. | TRBJ2-5 | TRBV19 | 15 | . | CASSIAGGRGETQYF | TGTGCCAGTAGTATAGCGGGGGGCCGGGGAGAGACCCAGTACTTC
. | TRBJ1-2 | TRBV10-3 | 14 | many | CAISAQDFNYGYTF | TGTGCCATCAGTGCACAGGATTTTAACTATGGCTACACCTTC
TRBD1 | TRBJ1-3 | TRBV18 | 15 | . | CASSADRATGNTIYF | TGTGCCAGCTCAGCCGACAGGGCCACTGGAAACACCATATATTTT
TRBD2 | TRBJ2-1 | TRBV10-2 | 14 | . | CASSELAGNNEQFF | TGCGCCAGCAGCGAACTAGCGGGAAACAATGAGCAGTTCTTC
TRBD1 | TRBJ2-5 | TRBV7-3 | 14 | . | CASSSGQGGETQYF | TGTGCCAGCAGCTCGGGACAGGGTGGAGAGACCCAGTACTTC
. | TRBJ1-3 | TRBV5-1 | 15 | . | CASSLVQGVSNTIYF | TGCGCCAGCAGCTTGGTCCAGGGCGTGTCAAACACCATATATTTT
TRBD1 | TRBJ2-2 | TRBV5-5 | 15 | few | CASSSTGANTGELFF | TGTGCCAGCAGTTCGACAGGGGCGAACACCGGGGAGCTGTTTTTT
. | TRBJ1-1 | TRBV5-6 | 15 | . | CASSPRGGGGTEAFF | TGTGCCAGCAGCCCTCGGGGTGGGGGAGGGACTGAAGCTTTCTTT
TRBD2 | TRBJ2-2 | TRBV5-4 | 17 | . | CASSLSGLAGITGELFF | TGTGCCAGCAGCCTCTCGGGACTAGCGGGAATCACCGGGGAGCTGTTTTTT
. | TRBJ1-5 | TRBV6-6 | 15 | . | CASSYEDGATQPQHF | TGTGCCAGCAGTTATGAAGATGGGGCCACCCAGCCCCAGCATTTT
TRBD2 | TRBJ2-1 | TRBV6-1 | 17 | . | CASSETGLAGGRYEQFF | TGTGCCAGCAGTGAAACGGGACTAGCGGGGGGGCGGTATGAGCAGTTCTTC